The T cell receptor (beta chain) under discussion was sequenced for a study of T cell repertoires in cytomegalovirus infection. Overall study context: Both CMV infection and a matching HLA type were indicated by public TCR beta signatures. The study, taken as a whole, reports: Cumulative frequency of public TCR beta families picked out carriers of CMV plus the relevant HLA.

MiXCR, applied by TCRdb to the reads, yields one record per CDR3 protein. The top ten clones hold 15% to 20% of a sample with about 500,000 distinct CDR3 sequences, more than 30% of them seen once. J gave up 7 bases and V 2 bases, and 9 bases lay outside the gene matches. This CDR3 is 18 amino acids long. Germline CDR1 and CDR2: MNHNY and SVGAGI (reference sequence). As concerns this clonotype: The antigen is undetermined.

The rearrangement links TRBV6-6 to TRBJ2-1; the match to TRBD2 covers 15 bases. Sequencing was performed on cultured PBMCs, taken from culture after CMV antigen stimulation. This receptor was identified in a human donor in good health (CMV status not recorded). Some clones in this sample may be carry-over from other donors' samples. The CDR3 protein is CASSYHFGTSGRRNEQFF. Here the CDR3 DNA reads TGTGCCAGCAGTTACCATTTCGGGACTAGCGGGAGGAGAAATGAGCAGTTCTTC.